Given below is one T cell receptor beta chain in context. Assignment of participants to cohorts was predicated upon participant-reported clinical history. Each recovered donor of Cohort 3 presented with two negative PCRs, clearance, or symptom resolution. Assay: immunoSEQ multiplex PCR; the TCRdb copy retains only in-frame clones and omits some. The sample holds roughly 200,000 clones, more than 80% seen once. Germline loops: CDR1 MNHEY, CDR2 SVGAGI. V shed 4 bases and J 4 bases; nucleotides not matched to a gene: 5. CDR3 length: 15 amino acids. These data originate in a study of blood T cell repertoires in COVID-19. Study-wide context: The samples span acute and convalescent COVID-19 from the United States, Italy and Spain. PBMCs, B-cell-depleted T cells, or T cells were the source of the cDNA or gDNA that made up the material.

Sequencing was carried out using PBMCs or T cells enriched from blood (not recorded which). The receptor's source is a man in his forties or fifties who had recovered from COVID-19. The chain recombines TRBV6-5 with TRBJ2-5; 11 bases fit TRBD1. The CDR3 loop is CASSWMGQGGETQYF. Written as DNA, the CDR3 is TGTGCCAGCAGTTGGATGGGACAGGGGGGAGAGACCCAGTACTTC.